This T cell receptor beta chain was identified during a study of tumor-infiltrating lymphocytes in primary liver carcinoma (dated by TCRdb to about 2017). Study-level background: Of the five patients, three men and two women aged 30 to 69 years, four had hepatocellular carcinoma and one had combined HCC and intrahepatic cholangiocarcinoma. TCRbeta repertoire sequencing covered roughly 35 specimens from 5 patients: 25 or so tumor regions, 5 adjacent noncancerous liver tissues and 5 peripheral blood samples. Reproducibility between technical replicate repertoires was high, with correlation coefficients above 0.98 and mean shared-clone rates around 0.88. Each sample produced roughly 3.65 to 8 million productive TCRbeta reads, and read depth showed no significant difference between tissue types. Across five regions of each liver tumor, along with adjacent normal tissue and blood, the study brought together TCRbeta repertoire sequencing, expression microarrays and whole-exome sequencing. To link TCRbeta repertoire diversity with the local molecular phenotype, the 25 or so tumor region samples were profiled using Agilent mRNA microarrays. The tumors of the five patients were staged as T1-T3 N0M0, with maximum diameters ranging from roughly 4.2 to 10 cm.

The CDR3 sequence holds 13 residues, the cysteine and phenylalanine included. The read is trimmed to its CDR3 DNA, 39 bases read in frame from base 1. CDR1 and CDR2 (SGHRS, YFSETQ) derive from the germline V gene. Broad study findings and their caveats: A significantly larger repertoire fraction was made up by the top 250 clones in tumors than in blood (p = 0.039). Because the samples were bulk and unsorted, CD4+ and CD8+ T cell repertoires could not be compared. With just a handful of patients in the study, the authors point out that the findings should be validated in a larger study. Because sequencing covered only the TCR beta chain and unpaired alpha chains were not captured, true repertoire diversity is likely underestimated. Just about 8-24% of top clones turned up in all five regions of a tumor, which suggests spatial heterogeneity among tumor-infiltrating T cells. Consistent with antigen-driven expansion, pairs of tumor regions showed higher repertoire overlap (mean about 35%) than either tumor-adjacent pairs (approximately 17%) or tumor-blood pairs (around 15%).

Regarding this clonotype: The antigen it binds to is not known. The junction differs from germline at one of its ends, possibly a read error.

Starting from around 500 ng total RNA, TCRbeta-specific cDNA was produced by reverse transcription with a constant-region primer and ProtoScript II reverse transcriptase. TCRbeta libraries were built with three nested multiplex PCR rounds, a slightly modified ARM-PCR procedure. The first two PCR rounds used multiplex TRBV1-TRBV30 forward primers with a Cbeta reverse primer, each for roughly 10 cycles. Sample barcodes and Illumina adapters were added in a final 25-cycle PCR using Deep VentR polymerase. Before sequencing, amplicons between 200 and 500 bp were purified from gel using a QIAquick gel extraction kit. The TCRbeta amplicons were sequenced with 250-bp paired-end reads on an Illumina HiSeq 2500. The original methods were these. Trimmomatic v0.33 was used to quality-trim the reads, and FLASH v1.2.11 was used to merge paired reads so that full CDR3 sequences could be recovered. MiGEC v1.2.1b assigned V, D and J germline segments to the rearranged TCRbeta sequences. Clonotype statistics, along with Shannon-Wiener diversity indices, were calculated using VDJtools v1.0.0. Except for diversity analysis, only each sample's 250 most abundant clonotypes were used in subsequent analyses to reduce sampling bias. The public reads were reprocessed in TCRdb via fastp at Q25 and MiXCR, keeping in-frame beta chains. Here each entry gathers all rows of one CDR3 protein and keeps the most common genes and DNA. In this record, the V and J calls reflect TCRdb's handling and not the investigators' own analysis. This sample has approximately 37,000 distinct CDR3 sequences in its table, and 74% of those were observed once. The ten largest clonotypes hold around 15% of the sample.

Without any cell sorting, total RNA and DNA were extracted together from around 18-30 mg of bulk tissue using the AllPrep DNA/RNA mini kit. Roughly five patients with histopathologically diagnosed primary liver carcinoma underwent surgical resection in China between late 2015 and March 2016. Patients had chronic HBV infection and were treatment-naive at sampling. Five spatially separated regions were sampled from each tumor: the superior, inferior, left-lateral and right-lateral poles, plus the tumor centre. More than 75% viable tumor cells were found by histology in every tumor sample. Fresh tumor and adjacent tissue pieces were bisected; one half was stored in RNAlater at -80°C, the other sent for histology.

The chain joins TRBV5-1 to TRBJ1-2, with the D gene not clear enough to name. The sequencing input was liver tumor tissue from sampling region 4. The meaning of the sample's cell subset or site label: tumor region T4, right-lateral pole. This clonotype was obtained from a man aged 35 to 55 with primary liver carcinoma and hepatitis B virus infection. Read as DNA, the sequence is TGCGCCAGCAGCTTGGCCCTGGGCGGCGGCTACATCTTC. It codes for CASSLALGGGYIF.